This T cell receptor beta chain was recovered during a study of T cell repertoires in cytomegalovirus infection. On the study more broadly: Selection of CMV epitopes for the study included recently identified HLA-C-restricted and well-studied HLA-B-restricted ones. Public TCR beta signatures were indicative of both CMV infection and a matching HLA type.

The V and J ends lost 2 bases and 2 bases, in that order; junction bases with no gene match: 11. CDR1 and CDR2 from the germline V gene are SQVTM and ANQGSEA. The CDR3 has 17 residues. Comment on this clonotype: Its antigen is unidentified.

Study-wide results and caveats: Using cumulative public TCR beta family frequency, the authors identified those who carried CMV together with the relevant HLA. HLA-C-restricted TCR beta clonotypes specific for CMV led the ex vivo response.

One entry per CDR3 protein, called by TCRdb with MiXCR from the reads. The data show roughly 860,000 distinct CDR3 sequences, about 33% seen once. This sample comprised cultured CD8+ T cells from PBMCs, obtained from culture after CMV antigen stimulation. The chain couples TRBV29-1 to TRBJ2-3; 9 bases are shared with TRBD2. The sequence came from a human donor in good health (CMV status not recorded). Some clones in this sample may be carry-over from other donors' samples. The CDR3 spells CSVETSGGPFYTDTQYF. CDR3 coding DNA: TGCAGCGTTGAAACGAGCGGGGGGCCCTTCTACACAGATACGCAGTATTTT.